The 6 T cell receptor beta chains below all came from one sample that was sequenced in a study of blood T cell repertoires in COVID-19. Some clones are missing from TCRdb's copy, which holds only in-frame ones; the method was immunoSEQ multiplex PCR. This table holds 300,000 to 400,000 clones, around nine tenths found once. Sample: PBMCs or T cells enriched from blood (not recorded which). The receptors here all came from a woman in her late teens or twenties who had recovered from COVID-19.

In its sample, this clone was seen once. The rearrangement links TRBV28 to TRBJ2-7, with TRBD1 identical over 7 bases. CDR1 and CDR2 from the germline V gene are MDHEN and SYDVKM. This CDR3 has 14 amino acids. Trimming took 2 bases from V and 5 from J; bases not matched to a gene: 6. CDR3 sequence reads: CASSLPTGPDEQYF. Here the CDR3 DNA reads TGTGCCAGCAGTTTACCGACAGGGCCGGACGAGCAGTACTTC. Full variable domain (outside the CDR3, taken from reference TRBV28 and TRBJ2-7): DVKVTQSSRYLVKRTGEKVFLECVQDMDHENMFWYRQDPGLGLRLIYFSYDVKMKEKGDIPEGYSVSREKKERFSLILESASTNQTSMYLCASSLPTGPDEQYFGPGTRLTVT.

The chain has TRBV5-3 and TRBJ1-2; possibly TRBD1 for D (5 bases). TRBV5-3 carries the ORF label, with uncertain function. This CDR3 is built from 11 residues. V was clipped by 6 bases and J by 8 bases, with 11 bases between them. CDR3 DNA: TGTGCCAGAAACACGACAGACGGCTACACCTTC. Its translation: CARNTTDGYTF.

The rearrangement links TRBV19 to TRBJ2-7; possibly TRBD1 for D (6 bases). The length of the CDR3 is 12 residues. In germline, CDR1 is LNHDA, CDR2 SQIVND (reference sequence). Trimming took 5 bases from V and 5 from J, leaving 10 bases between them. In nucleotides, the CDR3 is TGTGCCAGTAGTCAACAGGGAAACGAGCAGTACTTC. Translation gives CASSQQGNEQYF.

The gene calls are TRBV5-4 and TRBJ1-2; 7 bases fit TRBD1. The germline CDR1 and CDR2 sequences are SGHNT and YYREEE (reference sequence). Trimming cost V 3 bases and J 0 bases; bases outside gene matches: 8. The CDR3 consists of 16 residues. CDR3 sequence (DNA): TGTGCCAGCAGCTCCCCCGGGACAGATTCTAACTATGGCTACACCTTC. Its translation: CASSSPGTDSNYGYTF. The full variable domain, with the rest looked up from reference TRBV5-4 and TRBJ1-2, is ETGVTQSPTHLIKTRGQQVTLRCSSQSGHNTVSWYQQALGQGPQFIFQYYREEENGRGNFPPRFSGLQFPNYSSELNVNALELDDSALYLCASSSPGTDSNYGYTFGSGTRLTVV.

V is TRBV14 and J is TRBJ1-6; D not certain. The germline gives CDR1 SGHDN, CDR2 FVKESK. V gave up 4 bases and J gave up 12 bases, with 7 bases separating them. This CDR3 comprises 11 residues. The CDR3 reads CASSPTKPLHF. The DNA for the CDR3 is TGTGCCAGCAGCCCTACCAAACCCCTCCACTTT.

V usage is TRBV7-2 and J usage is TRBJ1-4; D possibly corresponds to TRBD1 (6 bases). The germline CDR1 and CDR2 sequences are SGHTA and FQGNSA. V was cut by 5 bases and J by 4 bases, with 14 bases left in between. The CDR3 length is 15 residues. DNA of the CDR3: TGTGCCAGCAGCCTGACCTCAGGGGATAATGAAAAACTGTTTTTT. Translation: CASSLTSGDNEKLFF.